The 7 T cell receptor beta chains reported below all come from one sample, sequenced in a study of CD8 T cells in ankylosing spondylitis (dated by TCRdb to between 2016 and 2019). Results the study describes overall, beyond this receptor: A TCR beta motif made up of roughly eight highly homologous amino acid variants appeared to be characteristic of blood from ankylosing spondylitis patients.

No antigen is known for these receptors. The library was prepared using 5' RACE. TCRdb shows the sequencer as Illumina HiSeq 2500. Clones were called with MiXCR by TCRdb after fastp trimmed the public reads at Q25, and only in-frame beta chains were retained. Each record represents a unique CDR3 protein, reported with the most common genes and DNA among its rows. This sample comprises some 700,000 distinct CDR3 sequences, around a fifth of them detected only once. The ten biggest clones cover about 20% of the sample. The sequenced sample was blood, either unsorted or a sorted T cell fraction (not recorded which). The receptors stem from a male donor with ankylosing spondylitis.

The V and J genes are TRBV30 and TRBJ2-2, with 11 bases identical to TRBD1. This CDR3 comprises 14 residues. Germline loops: CDR1 GTSNPN, CDR2 SVGIG (reference sequence). The V gene end was trimmed by 3 bases and the J gene end by 5 bases; junction bases not matched to a gene: 2. The CDR3 nucleotides are TGTGCCTGGAGCCGGGACAGGGGGACCGGGGAGCTGTTTTTT. Translated: CAWSRDRGTGELFF.

V usage is TRBV12-3 or TRBV12-4 and J usage is TRBJ2-1; 15 positions match TRBD2. Germline trimming cut 3 bases from V and 6 bases from J; bases unmatched to any gene: 18. The CDR3 is 21 residues long. CDR3 coding DNA: TGTGCCAGCAGTTTCTTACAGGGACTAGCGGGAGGATCGGGGGGCTCCAATGAGCAGTTCTTC. Protein: CASSFLQGLAGGSGGSNEQFF.

This clonotype was counted between two and nine times. The chain links TRBV9 to TRBJ1-2; 9 nucleotides line up with TRBD1. CDR1 is SGDLS and CDR2 is YYNGEE in the germline V gene. The CDR3 runs to 16 residues. Trimming at V came to 0 bases and at J to 5 bases, leaving 8 bases not matched to a gene. CDR3 loop: CASSVGQGGMGYGYTF. The CDR3 nucleotides are TGTGCCAGCAGCGTAGGACAGGGGGGAATGGGGTATGGCTACACCTTC.

V gene TRBV27 combines with J gene TRBJ2-2; D remains unclear. This CDR3 contains 14 residues. Germline CDR1 and CDR2: MNHEY and SMNVEV (reference sequence). V lost 4 bases to trimming and J lost 6 bases, with 12 bases between them. CDR3 DNA: TGTGCCAGCAGTTCCCCCGGTTCGCCCGGGGAGCTGTTTTTT. It translates to CASSSPGSPGELFF.

This clonotype was counted a few times. The chain recombines TRBV2 with TRBJ2-1, with 8 positions matching TRBD2. The CDR3 is 14 residues long. Looked up from germline, CDR1 is SNHLY and CDR2 is FYNNEI. Trimming at V came to 10 bases and at J to 4 bases, leaving 9 bases not matched to a gene. The CDR3 coding sequence is TGTGCCACCACTACGGGGGGGAATTACAATGAGCAGTTCTTC. Protein product: CATTTGGNYNEQFF.

V gene TRBV12-3 or TRBV12-4 combines with J gene TRBJ2-1; TRBD2 aligns across 8 bases. Germline trimming cut 6 bases from V and 5 bases from J; bases unmatched to any gene: 6. The CDR3 extends over 14 amino acids. CDR3 sequence (DNA): TGTGCCAGCAGGCCCAGCGGGAGTCACAATGAGCAGTTCTTC. This encodes CASRPSGSHNEQFF.

This clonotype appeared a few times. This chain connects TRBV15 to TRBJ1-3; D ambiguous. The CDR3 covers 18 residues. V dropped 3 bases and J dropped 1 base, with 19 bases sitting between them. Germline CDR1 is LNHNV and CDR2 is YYDKDF (reference sequence). The CDR3 here is CATSRGTVYYPSGNTIYF. DNA of the CDR3: TGTGCCACCAGCAGGGGCACAGTCTACTACCCTTCTGGAAACACCATATATTTT.